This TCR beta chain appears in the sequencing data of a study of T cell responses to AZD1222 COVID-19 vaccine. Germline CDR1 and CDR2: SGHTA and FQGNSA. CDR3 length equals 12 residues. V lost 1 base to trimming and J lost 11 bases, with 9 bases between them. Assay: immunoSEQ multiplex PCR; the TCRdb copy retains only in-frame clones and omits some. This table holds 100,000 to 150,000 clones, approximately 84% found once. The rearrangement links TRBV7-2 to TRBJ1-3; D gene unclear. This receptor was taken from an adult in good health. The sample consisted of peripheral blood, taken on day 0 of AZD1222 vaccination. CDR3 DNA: TGTGCCAGCAGCTTAGTGGGAGGCCCCATATATTTT. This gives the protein CASSLVGGPIYF.